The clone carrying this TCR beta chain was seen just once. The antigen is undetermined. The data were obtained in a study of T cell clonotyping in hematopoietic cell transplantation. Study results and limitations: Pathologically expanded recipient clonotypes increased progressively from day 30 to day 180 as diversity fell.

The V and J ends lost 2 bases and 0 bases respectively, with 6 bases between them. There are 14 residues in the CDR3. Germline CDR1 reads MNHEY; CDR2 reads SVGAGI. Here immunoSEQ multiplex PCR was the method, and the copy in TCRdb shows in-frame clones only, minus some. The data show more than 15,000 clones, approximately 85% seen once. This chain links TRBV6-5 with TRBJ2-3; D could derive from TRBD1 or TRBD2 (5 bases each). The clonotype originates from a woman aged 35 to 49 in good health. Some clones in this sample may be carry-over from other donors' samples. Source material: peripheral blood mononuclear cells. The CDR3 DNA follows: TGTGCCAGCAGTTACGAGGGGAGCACAGATACGCAGTATTTT. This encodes CASSYEGSTDTQYF.